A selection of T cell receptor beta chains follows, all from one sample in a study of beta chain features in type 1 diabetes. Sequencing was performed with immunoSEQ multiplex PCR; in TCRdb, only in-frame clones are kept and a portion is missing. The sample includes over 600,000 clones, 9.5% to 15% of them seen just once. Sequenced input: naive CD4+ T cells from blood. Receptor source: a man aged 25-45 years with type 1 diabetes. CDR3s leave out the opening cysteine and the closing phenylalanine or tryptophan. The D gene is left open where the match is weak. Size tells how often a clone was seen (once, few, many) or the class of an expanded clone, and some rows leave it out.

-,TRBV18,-,ASSPYDKNTEAF
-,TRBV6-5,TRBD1,ASSPGQGASYEQY
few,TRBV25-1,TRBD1,ASSDRGLGYNSPLH
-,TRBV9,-,ASSVIGIPEETQY
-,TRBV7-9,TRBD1,ASSLGDRGASPLH
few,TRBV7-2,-,ASSLGRQPQH
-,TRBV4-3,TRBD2,ASSQSFPGLASGANVLT
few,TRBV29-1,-,SAGTVSGNTIY
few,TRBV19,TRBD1,ASSNRQGLNTGELF
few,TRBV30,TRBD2,AWTRGDPDTDTQY
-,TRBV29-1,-,SVETISGANVLT
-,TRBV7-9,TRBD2,ASSPTRDYRTDTQY
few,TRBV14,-,ASSQSGIEPQH
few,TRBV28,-,ASSFRRDSPLH
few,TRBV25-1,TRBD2,ASSVTGTSGFSYNEQF
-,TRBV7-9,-,ASSPRWDLF
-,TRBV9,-,ASSPNAGHGTDTQY
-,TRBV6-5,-,ATSQGHTEAF
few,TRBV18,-,ASSPAQETQY
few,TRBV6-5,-,ASSYSASGDTQY
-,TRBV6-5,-,ASSPPGLIDTQY
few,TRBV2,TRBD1,ASSGQGYEQY
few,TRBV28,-,ASTHTEGAGEQY
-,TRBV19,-,ASRQVPGSQPQH
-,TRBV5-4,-,ASAGRVANVLT
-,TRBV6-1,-,ASNLNRAVETQY
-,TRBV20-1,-,SAKGFSPLH
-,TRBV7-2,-,ASSFRETQY
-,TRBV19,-,ASILSGANVLT
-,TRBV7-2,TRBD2,ASSFSGTNNEQF
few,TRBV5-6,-,ASSFHGEDYGYT
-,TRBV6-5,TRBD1,ASSRDRANTGELF
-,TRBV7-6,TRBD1,ASSRGTGGQETQY
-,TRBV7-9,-,ASSLGGGNQPQH
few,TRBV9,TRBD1,ASSVGLSGGYGYT
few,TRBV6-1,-,ASSEADLLETQY
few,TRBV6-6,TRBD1,ASSRHRDRDQDTQY
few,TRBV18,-,ASSPTGANVLT
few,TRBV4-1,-,ASSRLGSRVSNQPQH
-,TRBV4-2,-,ASSQAGQDNYGYT
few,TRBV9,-,ASSVASTGRLSGANVLT
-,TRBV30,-,AWSEVNYGYT
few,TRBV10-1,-,ASSEPQGYEQY
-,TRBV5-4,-,ASSLQGEQY
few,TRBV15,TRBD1,ATSRDQGTGREQY
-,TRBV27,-,ASSLVGGAKNIQY
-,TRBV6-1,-,ASRPSTDTQY
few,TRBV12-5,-,ASGLDQGYNSPLH
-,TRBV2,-,ASKDGNEKLF
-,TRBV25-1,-,ASSVQGSNTGELF
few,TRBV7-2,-,ASSKVTGRATGKNIQY
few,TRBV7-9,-,ASSLPLPHGYT
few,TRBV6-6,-,ASSKRGGLQETQY
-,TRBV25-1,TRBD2,ASRDRRGGFTQY
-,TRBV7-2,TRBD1,ASSPTGYTQY
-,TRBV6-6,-,ASSRMGTEAF
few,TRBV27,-,ASSLDGAGRLEKLF